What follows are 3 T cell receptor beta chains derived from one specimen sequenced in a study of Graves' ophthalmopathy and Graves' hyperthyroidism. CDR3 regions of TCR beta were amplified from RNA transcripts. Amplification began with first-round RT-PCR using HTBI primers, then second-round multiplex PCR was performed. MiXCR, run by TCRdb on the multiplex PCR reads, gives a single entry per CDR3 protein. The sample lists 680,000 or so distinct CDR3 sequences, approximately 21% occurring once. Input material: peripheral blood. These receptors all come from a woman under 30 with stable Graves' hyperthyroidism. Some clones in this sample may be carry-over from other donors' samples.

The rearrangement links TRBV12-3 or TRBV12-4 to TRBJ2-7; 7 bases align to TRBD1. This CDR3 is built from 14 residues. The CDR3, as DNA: TGTGCCAGCAGTTACCGGGACAGTCCCTACGAGCAGTGCGTC. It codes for CASSYRDSPYEQCV.

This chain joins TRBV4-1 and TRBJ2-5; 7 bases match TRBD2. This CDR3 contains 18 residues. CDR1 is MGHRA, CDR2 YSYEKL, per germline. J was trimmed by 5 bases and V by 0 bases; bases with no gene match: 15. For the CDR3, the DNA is TGCGCCAGCAGCCAAGAAAGAGGGGCGGGGGTCGCGAGTGAGACCCAGTACTTC. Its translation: CASSQERGAGVASETQYF.

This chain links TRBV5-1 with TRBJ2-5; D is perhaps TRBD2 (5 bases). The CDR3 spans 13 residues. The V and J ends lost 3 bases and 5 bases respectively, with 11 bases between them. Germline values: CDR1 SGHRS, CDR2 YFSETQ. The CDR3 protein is CASSYQEAETQYF. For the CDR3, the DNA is TGCGCCAGCAGCTACCAGGAGGCGGAGACCCAGTACTTC.